This entry lists 26 T cell receptor beta chains sequenced from one sample in a study of T cell changes during pregnancy in multiple sclerosis. The protocol was immunoSEQ multiplex PCR, while the TCRdb copy is restricted to in-frame clones and leaves out a portion. The sample carries tens of thousands of clones, approximately 90% recorded once. The starting material was CD4+ T cells from peripheral blood mononuclear cells, obtained in the first trimester of pregnancy. The receptors originated from a female donor in good health, enrolled as a control in a pregnancy study.

The chain uses TRBV15 and TRBJ2-1, with unresolved D. The germline V gene encodes CDR1 LNHNV and CDR2 YYDKDF (reference sequence). V lost 2 bases to trimming and J lost 6 bases, with 8 bases between them. The CDR3 totals 13 residues. The CDR3 is CATSRTLGNEQFF. CDR3 nucleotides: TGTGCCACCAGCAGAACTCTAGGCAATGAGCAGTTCTTC.

The chain recombines TRBV5-5 with TRBJ2-2, with a tentative D call TRBD1 (6 bases). The CDR3 contains 15 residues. CDR1 and CDR2 (germline): SGHKS, YYEKEE (reference sequence). V gave up 4 bases and J gave up 0 bases, with 10 bases separating them. In DNA, the CDR3 is TGTGCCAGCAGCCCCGGGACACCGAACACCGGGGAGCTGTTTTTT. Amino acid sequence: CASSPGTPNTGELFF.

The chain recombines TRBV11-3 with TRBJ2-1; 8 bases match TRBD1. The trim removed 5 bases at V and 0 bases at J, leaving 3 bases unmatched. Germline V lookup: CDR1 SGHNT, CDR2 YENEEA. The CDR3 consists of 15 residues. DNA for the CDR3: TGTGCCAGCAGCCCCGGACAGGGCTCCTACAATGAGCAGTTCTTC. Translating it yields CASSPGQGSYNEQFF.

This sequence joins TRBV2 and TRBJ1-1; no definite D call. There are 14 residues in the CDR3. From germline, CDR1 is SNHLY and CDR2 FYNNEI. V shed 6 bases and J shed 0 bases, with 11 bases lying between them. Here the CDR3 reads CASSADIVNTEAFF. The DNA for the CDR3 is TGTGCCAGCAGCGCCGACATAGTGAACACTGAAGCTTTCTTT. Complete variable domain (other parts from reference TRBV2 and TRBJ1-1): EPEVTQTPSHQVTQMGQEVILRCVPISNHLYFYWYRQILGQKVEFLVSFYNNEISEKSEIFDDQFSVERPDGSNFTLKIRSTKLEDSAMYFCASSADIVNTEAFFGQGTRLTVV.

The V gene is TRBV27, the J gene TRBJ1-2; 8 nucleotides match TRBD1. The CDR3 covers 14 residues. The ends lost 2 bases at V and 8 bases at J; junction bases unmatched: 7. The germline V gene encodes CDR1 MNHEY and CDR2 SMNVEV (reference sequence). The CDR3 here is CASSLSRTGKGYTF. The CDR3 DNA reads TGTGCCAGCAGTTTAAGCCGGACAGGGAAAGGCTACACCTTC.

As DNA, the CDR3 is TGTGCCAGCAGCTTAGCTTCGCGCTCCTACGAGCAGTACTTC. Translating it yields CASSLASRSYEQYF. The chain employs TRBV7-9 and TRBJ2-7; no reliable D call. This CDR3 region has 14 residues. The germline V gene has CDR1 SEHNR and CDR2 FQNEAQ (reference sequence). The V end was cut by 0 bases, the J end by 0 bases, with 6 bases between.

This chain connects TRBV18 to TRBJ1-6; maybe TRBD1 (6 bases). V was clipped by 3 bases and J by 4 bases, with 22 bases between them. Per the germline V gene, CDR1 is KGHSH and CDR2 is LQKENI. This CDR3 has 19 residues. The CDR3 is CASSPSPSTGTGYNSPLHF. The CDR3 nucleotides are TGTGCCAGCTCACCGTCCCCCAGTACAGGGACGGGGTATAATTCACCCCTCCACTTT.

The DNA for the CDR3 is TGTGCCAGCAACTATTGGGGGGGCGACACTGAAGCTTTCTTT. Translated: CASNYWGGDTEAFF. The rearrangement links TRBV5-5 to TRBJ1-1; possible D gene TRBD1, 6 bases. Looked up from germline, CDR1 is SGHKS and CDR2 is YYEKEE (reference sequence). The CDR3 runs to 14 residues. V lost 6 bases, J lost 3 bases, and 15 bases lay in between. Filled out from reference TRBV5-5 and TRBJ1-1, the complete variable domain reads DAGVTQSPTHLIKTRGQQVTLRCSPISGHKSVSWYQQVLGQGPQFIFQYYEKEERGRGNFPDRFSARQFPNYSSELNVNALLLGDSALYLCASNYWGGDTEAFFGQGTRLTVV.

The DNA of the CDR3 is TGCGCCAGCAGCTTGGGACTAGCGGAGAACACAGATACGCAGTATTTT. Amino acids: CASSLGLAENTDTQYF. V is TRBV5-1 and J is TRBJ2-3, with 9 positions matching TRBD2. Trimming took 0 bases from V and 2 from J; bases not matched to a gene: 4. The V gene's germline CDR1 is SGHRS and CDR2 YFSETQ. CDR3 length: 16 residues.

V is TRBV7-2 and J is TRBJ2-7; 9 positions agree with TRBD2. The CDR3 length is 15 residues. V shed 5 bases and J 3 bases; nucleotides not matched to a gene: 8. Germline lookup yields CDR1 SGHTA and CDR2 FQGNSA. CDR3 DNA: TGTGCCAGCAGCACCAGGACTAGCGAAGACTACGAGCAGTACTTC. Translating gives CASSTRTSEDYEQYF.

V usage is TRBV27 and J usage is TRBJ2-5, with TRBD2 matching over 8 bases. V lost 5 bases to trimming and J lost 5 bases; unmatched junction nucleotides: 7. CDR1 is MNHEY and CDR2 is SMNVEV in the germline V gene (reference sequence). This CDR3 spans 14 amino acids. The CDR3 here is CASSPRLAYETQYF. CDR3 DNA: TGTGCCAGCAGTCCCCGACTAGCGTATGAGACCCAGTACTTC.

The CDR3 DNA reads TGTGCCTGGAGGCCTCCCTTGCTAAGCTCTGGGGCCAACGTCCTGACTTTC. Translation: CAWRPPLLSSGANVLTF. V and J are TRBV30 and TRBJ2-6, with D uncertain. The germline V gene encodes CDR1 GTSNPN and CDR2 SVGIG (reference sequence). The CDR3 is 17 residues long. The V end lost 3 bases, the J end lost 0 bases, and 15 bases lay between the germline ends.

This chain connects TRBV28 to TRBJ1-2, with 7 bases that match TRBD1. Germline values: CDR1 MDHEN, CDR2 SYDVKM. The CDR3 is 16 amino acids. The junction had 14 bases not matched to a gene; V was cut back by 6 bases and J by 4 bases. The CDR3, as DNA: TGTGCCAGCAGCCGGGCCGGGACAGAGGGTCTCTATGGCTACACCTTC. Translated: CASSRAGTEGLYGYTF.

V and J are TRBV6-5 and TRBJ2-7; 8 bases are a match to TRBD2. The CDR3 is made up of 13 amino acids. Per germline, CDR1 MNHEY and CDR2 SVGAGI. Germline trimming cut 10 bases from V and 4 bases from J; bases unmatched to any gene: 9. The CDR3 sequence is CATSGGVRYEQYF. As DNA, the CDR3 is TGTGCCACCTCGGGGGGGGTTCGATACGAGCAGTACTTC.

V usage is TRBV5-1 and J usage is TRBJ1-1, with a weak D call TRBD1 (6 bases). V shed 1 base and J shed 1 base, with 11 bases lying between them. Germline V gene sequence: CDR1 SGHRS, CDR2 YFSETQ. The CDR3 consists of 15 residues. CDR3 protein: CASSLFGTQNTEAFF. The CDR3 bases are TGCGCCAGCAGCTTGTTTGGGACACAGAACACTGAAGCTTTCTTT. The whole variable domain, remainder taken from reference TRBV5-1 and TRBJ1-1, is KAGVTQTPRYLIKTRGQQVTLSCSPISGHRSVSWYQQTPGQGLQFLFEYFSETQRNKGNFPGRFSGRQFSNSRSEMNVSTLELGDSALYLCASSLFGTQNTEAFFGQGTRLTVV.

V usage is TRBV5-1 and J usage is TRBJ2-7; the D gene is possibly TRBD2 (5 bases). This CDR3 region has 14 residues. V lost 0 bases to trimming and J lost 3 bases, with 10 bases between them. Germline V lookup: CDR1 SGHRS, CDR2 YFSETQ. CDR3 residues: CASSLASSNYEQYF. The CDR3 coding sequence is TGCGCCAGCAGCTTGGCTAGCTCCAACTACGAGCAGTACTTC.

There are a few counts of this clone. V usage is TRBV7-2 and J usage is TRBJ1-2; 7 nucleotides align to TRBD1. Germline V lookup: CDR1 SGHTA, CDR2 FQGNSA. This CDR3 has 15 amino acids. V trimming: 5 bases; J trimming: 4 bases; junction bases outside the gene matches: 10. CDR3 in amino acids: CASSPEGGGFYGYTF. The CDR3 region has the DNA TGTGCCAGCAGCCCCGAAGGGGGCGGGTTCTATGGCTACACCTTC.

V usage is TRBV7-2 and J usage is TRBJ1-2; 9 bases line up with TRBD1. The V segment lost 5 bases and the J segment 4 bases; nucleotides outside the gene matches: 11. The CDR3 extends over 16 amino acids. Germline loops: CDR1 SGHTA, CDR2 FQGNSA. The CDR3 region has the DNA TGTGCCAGCAGCCTACATGCAACAGGGGGCGTCTATGGCTACACCTTC. It encodes CASSLHATGGVYGYTF.

This CDR3 reads CASSTTGDFGYGYTF. Here the CDR3 DNA reads TGTGCCAGCAGTACTACAGGGGATTTCGGGTATGGCTACACCTTC. The chain carries TRBV28 and TRBJ1-2, with 7 bases identical to TRBD1. CDR3 length: 15 amino acids. The germline V gene has CDR1 MDHEN and CDR2 SYDVKM. V dropped 5 bases and J dropped 5; count of bases not matched to a gene: 11.

The CDR3, as DNA: TGTGCCAGCAGCGGGACAGGGGCCTACGAGCAGTACTTC. It translates to CASSGTGAYEQYF. The rearrangement uses TRBV13 and TRBJ2-7; 10 nucleotides agree with TRBD1. Germline loops: CDR1 PRHDT, CDR2 FYEKMQ (reference sequence). With V trimmed by 5 bases and J by 2 bases, 0 bases remained unmatched. There are 13 residues in the CDR3.

This clone was recorded once. J is TRBJ2-7 and V is TRBV18; TRBD1 aligns across 9 bases. The CDR3 has 15 amino acids. Germline V gene data show CDR1 as KGHSH and CDR2 as LQKENI. J gave up 3 bases and V 2 bases, and 5 bases lay outside the gene matches. The CDR3 DNA sequence: TGTGCCAGCTCACCAGGACAGGGGACCTACTACGAGCAGTACTTC. This encodes CASSPGQGTYYEQYF.

The chain joins TRBV5-1 to TRBJ1-4, with D maybe TRBD1 (5 bases). V dropped 0 bases and J dropped 5 bases, with 11 bases sitting between them. The CDR3 is made up of 15 amino acids. Germline V gene sequence: CDR1 SGHRS, CDR2 YFSETQ. CDR3 sequence reads: CASSLGGADNEKLFF. The CDR3 bases are TGCGCCAGCAGCTTGGGGGGCGCAGACAATGAAAAACTGTTTTTT.

The V gene is TRBV28, the J gene TRBJ2-5; TRBD1 matches 9 bases. The V gene's germline CDR1 is MDHEN and CDR2 SYDVKM. This CDR3 contains 17 residues. After removal of 6 bases from V and 4 bases from J, the junction contained 15 bases not matched to a gene. CDR3 nucleotides: TGTGCCAGCAGGGAGCCTGGGACAGGGAAGGTTGTAGAGACCCAGTACTTC. This sequence encodes CASREPGTGKVVETQYF.

The rearrangement uses TRBV28 and TRBJ1-3; D is possibly TRBD1 (6 bases). CDR1 is MDHEN, CDR2 SYDVKM, per germline. This CDR3 contains 14 residues. V lost 2 bases and J lost 7, with 12 bases in between. The DNA of the CDR3 is TGTGCCAGCAGTTTAGGTGGGAGGGGGAACACCATATATTTT. Its translation is CASSLGGRGNTIYF.

This chain connects TRBV7-9 to TRBJ1-3; possible D gene TRBD1, 6 bases. The CDR3 extends over 16 amino acids. CDR1 is SEHNR, CDR2 FQNEAQ, per germline (reference sequence). V lost 5 bases to trimming and J lost 4 bases, with 18 bases between them. The CDR3 DNA follows: TGTGCCAGCAGCCCAAGGACAGTTTTCACGGGAAACACCATATATTTT. This translates into CASSPRTVFTGNTIYF.

This chain links TRBV18 with TRBJ2-1, with D hard to call. The CDR3 spans 15 residues. Germline V gene data show CDR1 as KGHSH and CDR2 as LQKENI. Trimming stripped 4 bases from V and 4 bases from J, with 14 bases between. The CDR3 loop reads CASSLSYAAYNEQFF. The CDR3 DNA follows: TGTGCCAGCTCACTAAGCTACGCGGCGTACAATGAGCAGTTCTTC.